One sample yielded the 27 T cell receptor beta chains listed below, sequenced in a study of T cells in Graves' hyperthyroidism and ophthalmopathy. The TCR beta CDR3 regions underwent amplification using RNA transcripts as the source. TCR CDR3 regions were first amplified by RT-PCR with HTBI primers. TCRdb re-called the multiplex PCR reads through MiXCR, storing one row per CDR3 protein. The sample holds 150,000 or so distinct CDR3 sequences; approximately 20% are singletons and the top ten take around two thirds. Sequencing used blood. The receptors originated from a woman aged 45 to 65 with Graves' hyperthyroidism that later progressed to Graves' ophthalmopathy.

This clonotype was seen repeatedly, ten times or more. This sequence joins TRBV5-1 and TRBJ1-1; weak D call: TRBD1 (5 bases). The CDR3 sequence is 15 residues long. The germline gives CDR1 SGHRS, CDR2 YFSETQ. The V and J ends lost 5 bases and 6 bases respectively, with 20 bases between them. CDR3 sequence: CASRGGMQGSPEAFF. The CDR3 region has the DNA TGCGCCAGCAGGGGGGGGATGCAGGGTAGCCCTGAAGCTTTCTTT. Filled out from reference TRBV5-1 and TRBJ1-1, the complete variable domain reads KAGVTQTPRYLIKTRGQQVTLSCSPISGHRSVSWYQQTPGQGLQFLFEYFSETQRNKGNFPGRFSGRQFSNSRSEMNVSTLELGDSALYLCASRGGMQGSPEAFFGQGTRLTVV.

This clonotype was seen ten or more times. V is TRBV20-1 and J is TRBJ2-3, with 8 nucleotides matching TRBD2. Trimming took 3 bases from V and 5 from J; bases not matched to a gene: 13. The V gene's germline CDR1 is DFQATT and CDR2 SNEGSKA (reference sequence). CDR3 size: 16 residues. CDR3 amino acids: CSARFLAGSSGDTQYF. In DNA form, the CDR3 reads TGCAGTGCTAGGTTTCTAGCGGGTTCAAGTGGAGATACGCAGTATTTT.

This chain connects TRBV5-5 to TRBJ2-5; 9 bases map to TRBD2. V dropped 4 bases and J dropped 5; count of bases not matched to a gene: 12. The CDR3 runs to 16 residues. Germline V gives CDR1 SGHKS, CDR2 YYEKEE (reference sequence). CDR3 bases: TGTGCCAGCAGCGCCCGGGGGGCGGGAGGGGGCGAGACCCAGTACTTC. This sequence encodes CASSARGAGGGETQYF.

Ten or more counts support this clonotype. This chain joins TRBV3-1 and TRBJ2-1, with D perhaps TRBD1 or TRBD2 (5 bases each). The CDR3 consists of 15 residues. The ends were cut back, 3 bases at V and 10 bases at J, with 19 bases in the middle. The germline V gene has CDR1 LGHDT and CDR2 YNNKEL (reference sequence). CDR3 in amino acids: CASSHQHGTTKEQFF. CDR3 DNA sequence: TGTGCCAGCAGCCACCAGCACGGGACCACTAAGGAGCAGTTCTTC.

This clonotype was seen many times. A much larger clone is a single base away; this may be a read error. The chain recombines TRBV28 with TRBJ2-5; no clear D gene. The length of the CDR3 is 19 residues. The germline CDR1 and CDR2 sequences are MDHEN and SYDVKM. Trimming left V 3 bases short and J 7 bases short, with 30 bases between. The CDR3 nucleotides are TGTGCCAGCAGTTTTCCCTCCTACCTGGCAGCCCAATACCGGTTGACCCAGTACTTC. Encoded protein: CASSFPSYLAAQYRLTQYF. Drawing the rest from reference TRBV28 and TRBJ2-5, the complete variable domain is DVKVTQSSRYLVKRTGEKVFLECVQDMDHENMFWYRQDPGLGLRLIYFSYDVKMKEKGDIPEGYSVSREKKERFSLILESASTNQTSMYLCASSFPSYLAAQYRLTQYFGPGTRLLVL.

V is TRBV12-3 or TRBV12-4 and J is TRBJ1-5, with D possibly being TRBD1 (6 bases). Deletions cut 6 bases from V and 1 base from J, with 13 bases between. The CDR3 has 15 amino acids. CDR3 nucleotides: TGTGCCAGCAGATTGGAAACAGGGAGCAATCAGCCCCAGCATTTT. Its protein is CASRLETGSNQPQHF.

By frequency in the sample, this clonotype is medium-sized. The J gene is TRBJ2-7, the V gene TRBV20-1; D is ambiguous. CDR1 is DFQATT and CDR2 is SNEGSKA in the germline V gene (reference sequence). The CDR3 extends over 11 amino acids. Deletions cut 3 bases from V and 5 bases from J, with 8 bases between. In nucleotides, the CDR3 is TGCAGTGCTAGTCTCCAGGACGAGCAGTACTTC. Its protein is CSASLQDEQYF.

The CDR3, as DNA: TGTGCCAGTACTGATGCCGGGACAGGGCACACTGAAGCTTTCTTT. Protein sequence: CASTDAGTGHTEAFF. The gene calls are TRBV19 and TRBJ1-1; 9 bases match TRBD1. The germline V gene encodes CDR1 LNHDA and CDR2 SQIVND (reference sequence). This CDR3 has 15 residues. Trimming took 7 bases from V and 3 from J; bases not matched to a gene: 9. Filled out from reference TRBV19 and TRBJ1-1, the complete variable domain reads DGGITQSPKYLFRKEGQNVTLSCEQNLNHDAMYWYRQDPGQGLRLIYYSQIVNDFQKGDIAEGYSVSREKKESFPLTVTSAQKNPTAFYLCASTDAGTGHTEAFFGQGTRLTVV.

This clonotype was counted at least ten times. The chain couples TRBV11-2 to TRBJ1-1, with D maybe TRBD1 (6 bases). Looked up from germline, CDR1 is SGHAT and CDR2 is FQNNGV. The CDR3 contains 14 residues. V was trimmed by 1 base and J by 8 bases, leaving 14 bases between them. The DNA of the CDR3 is TGTGCCAGCAGCTTAGGAGGGGTCGGGACAGAAGCTTTCTTT. It encodes CASSLGGVGTEAFF.

This clonotype has at least ten counts. The V gene is TRBV28, the J gene TRBJ2-1; D might be TRBD1 or TRBD2, each matching 6 bases. This CDR3 comprises 14 residues. Trimming left V 6 bases short and J 2 bases short, with 11 bases between. Germline V gene lookup returns CDR1 MDHEN and CDR2 SYDVKM. CDR3 in amino acids: CASRVGGTYNEQFF. The CDR3 DNA is TGTGCCAGCAGGGTAGGGGGGACCTACAATGAGCAGTTCTTC. The full variable domain, with the rest looked up from reference TRBV28 and TRBJ2-1, is DVKVTQSSRYLVKRTGEKVFLECVQDMDHENMFWYRQDPGLGLRLIYFSYDVKMKEKGDIPEGYSVSREKKERFSLILESASTNQTSMYLCASRVGGTYNEQFFGPGTRLTVL.

This clonotype has at least ten counts. The V and J genes are TRBV7-8 and TRBJ2-7, with D perhaps being TRBD1 or TRBD2 (5 bases each). The CDR3 has 16 amino acids. Trimming shortened V by 0 bases and J by 2 bases, and 14 bases separated the two germline ends. Germline V lookup: CDR1 SGHVS, CDR2 FQNEAQ. Here the CDR3 DNA reads TGTGCCAGCAGCTTAGCGGGGACCGTCGTTCCCTACGAGCAGTACTTC. Translated, it gives CASSLAGTVVPYEQYF.

This clonotype was found many times. This chain links TRBV15 with TRBJ1-1, with TRBD1 identical over 8 bases. The germline gives CDR1 LNHNV, CDR2 YYDKDF (reference sequence). J gave up 1 base and V 4 bases, and 8 bases lay outside the gene matches. This CDR3 is built from 16 residues. CDR3: CATSTRQGRRNTEAFF. The CDR3 coding sequence is TGTGCCACCAGCACAAGACAGGGGAGGAGGAACACTGAAGCTTTCTTT.

This clonotype was seen many times. The chain is built from TRBV3-1 and TRBJ2-1; D unresolved. V lost 0 bases and J 5 bases, leaving 14 bases between the germline ends. CDR3 length: 16 amino acids. The germline V gene has CDR1 LGHDT and CDR2 YNNKEL (reference sequence). This CDR3 reads CASSQDLPYYNNEQFF. The CDR3 region has the DNA TGTGCCAGCAGCCAAGATCTTCCCTACTATAACAATGAGCAGTTCTTC.

This clonotype was seen repeatedly, ten times or more. This rearrangement joins TRBV29-1 to TRBJ2-3, with unresolved D. V dropped 4 bases and J dropped 4 bases, with 6 bases sitting between them. This CDR3 region has 11 residues. CDR1 is SQVTM and CDR2 is ANQGSEA in the germline V gene. The CDR3 here is CSVAPADTQYF. The CDR3 region has the DNA TGCAGCGTTGCCCCTGCAGATACGCAGTATTTT.

In nucleotides, the CDR3 is TGTGCCAGCAGTGGACAGGAGAGCTCTGGCTACACCTTC. It codes for CASSGQESSGYTF. The chain uses TRBV6-2 or TRBV6-3 and TRBJ1-2; 7 bases agree with TRBD1. The junction had 7 bases not matched to a gene; V was cut back by 5 bases and J by 7 bases. The germline V gene encodes CDR1 MNHEY and CDR2 SVGEGT. The CDR3 has 13 amino acids.

This chain connects TRBV12-3 or TRBV12-4 to TRBJ1-6; D is perhaps TRBD1 (5 bases). This CDR3 region has 14 residues. The V end lost 0 bases, the J end lost 7 bases, and 7 bases lay between the germline ends. In DNA, the CDR3 is TGTGCCAGCAGTTTAGCTGGGGGGAATTCACCCCTCCACTTT. Protein product: CASSLAGGNSPLHF.

On this clonotype itself: The junction differs from germline at one of its ends, possibly a read error. V usage is TRBV7-7 and J usage is TRBJ2-1; D gene uncertain. The CDR3 has 11 residues. Germline V CDR1 and CDR2: SSHAT, FNYEAQ (reference sequence). CDR3 DNA sequence: TGTGCTAGCAGTAACGGTAATGAGCAGTTCTTC. Its protein is CASSNGNEQFF. Full variable domain (missing parts from reference TRBV7-7 and TRBJ2-1): GAGVSQSPRYKVTKRGQDVTLRCDPISSHATLYWYQQALGQGPEFLTYFNYEAQPDKSGLPSDRFSAERPEGSISTLTIQRTEQRDSAMYRCASSNGNEQFFGPGTRLTVL.

Here the CDR3 DNA reads TGTGCCACCAGTGAAACCGGGACAAACAATGAGCAGTTCTTC. The encoded protein is CATSETGTNNEQFF. The chain links TRBV24-1 to TRBJ2-1; a weak D match, TRBD1 (6 bases). From germline, CDR1 is KGHDR and CDR2 SFDVKD. V dropped 4 bases and J dropped 5 bases, with 11 bases sitting between them. The CDR3 is made up of 14 amino acids.

This clonotype was seen at least ten times. V usage is TRBV9 and J usage is TRBJ1-3, with unresolved D. The CDR3 runs to 17 residues. The germline CDR1 and CDR2 sequences are SGDLS and YYNGEE. Trimming left V 0 bases short and J 0 bases short, with 13 bases between. CDR3 sequence reads: CASSVVGGRNSGNTIYF. The CDR3 bases are TGTGCCAGCAGCGTAGTAGGTGGCCGTAACTCTGGAAACACCATATATTTT.

The rearrangement uses TRBV7-2 and TRBJ1-1; 8 nucleotides line up with TRBD1. The length of the CDR3 is 14 residues. CDR1 and CDR2 from the germline V gene are SGHTA and FQGNSA. The V and J ends lost 3 bases and 4 bases, in that order; junction bases with no gene match: 4. The chain's CDR3 is CASSFDRGTTEAFF. In nucleotides, the CDR3 is TGTGCCAGCAGCTTCGACAGGGGAACCACTGAAGCTTTCTTT.

The table lists this clonotype with many counts. The chain has TRBV7-9 and TRBJ2-5, with 9 nucleotides matching TRBD1. The J segment lost 4 bases and the V segment lost 2 bases, leaving 5 bases of the junction unmatched. The CDR3 has 15 residues. CDR1 and CDR2 from the germline V gene are SEHNR and FQNEAQ (reference sequence). CDR3 sequence (DNA): TGTGCCAGCAGCTTACCGCAGACAGGGGGAGAGACCCAGTACTTC. It yields the protein CASSLPQTGGETQYF. The variable domain in full, completed from reference TRBV7-9 and TRBJ2-5, reads DTGVSQNPRHKITKRGQNVTFRCDPISEHNRLYWYRQTLGQGPEFLTYFQNEAQLEKSRLLSDRFSAERPKGSFSTLEIQRTEQGDSAMYLCASSLPQTGGETQYFGPGTRLLVL.

The chain links TRBV10-3 to TRBJ1-1; 9 bases fit TRBD1. J gave up 4 bases and V 10 bases, and 7 bases lay outside the gene matches. The CDR3 has 13 residues. Germline V gives CDR1 ENHRY, CDR2 SYGVKD. DNA of the CDR3: TGTGCCAGCAACAGGGGGCACTCCACTGAAGCTTTCTTT. Amino acids: CASNRGHSTEAFF.

This clonotype was seen ten or more times. The chain couples TRBV15 to TRBJ2-2; 7 bases are shared with TRBD2. V lost 4 bases to trimming and J lost 5 bases; unmatched junction nucleotides: 4. Germline V gene sequence: CDR1 LNHNV, CDR2 YYDKDF (reference sequence). The CDR3 is made up of 14 amino acids. This CDR3 reads CATSTAGRTGELFF. For the CDR3, the DNA is TGTGCCACCAGCACAGCGGGAAGGACCGGGGAGCTGTTTTTT.

There are many counts of this clonotype. The rearrangement links TRBV27 to TRBJ1-5; 9 bases align to TRBD1. The germline gives CDR1 MNHEY, CDR2 SMNVEV (reference sequence). This CDR3 region has 15 residues. The trim removed 7 bases at V and 4 bases at J, leaving 8 bases unmatched. The DNA of the CDR3 is TGTGCCAGCATTGGGGACAGGGATGAGAATCAGCCCCAGCATTTT. This codes for CASIGDRDENQPQHF.

This clonotype showed up many times. The J gene is TRBJ1-2, the V gene TRBV28; a possible D gene is TRBD1 (6 bases). The CDR3 is 12 residues long. Germline CDR1 MDHEN, CDR2 SYDVKM. V dropped 4 bases and J dropped 7 bases, with 10 bases sitting between them. This chain's CDR3 is CASSSGVGGYTF. The DNA of the CDR3 is TGTGCCAGCAGTTCAGGGGTTGGTGGCTACACCTTC.

The rearrangement uses TRBV29-1 and TRBJ2-3; 8 bases agree with TRBD1. Germline V gene lookup returns CDR1 SQVTM and CDR2 ANQGSEA. The CDR3 is 14 residues long. Here the CDR3 reads CSASLGQGTDTQYF. CDR3 coding DNA: TGCAGTGCCAGCCTGGGACAGGGCACAGATACGCAGTATTTT.

The V and J genes are TRBV28 and TRBJ1-1; 7 positions agree with TRBD1. The CDR3 has 16 amino acids. The V gene's germline CDR1 is MDHEN and CDR2 SYDVKM. V shed 0 bases and J 0 bases; nucleotides not matched to a gene: 4. CDR3 residues: CASSLWTGRMNTEAFF. CDR3 coding DNA: TGTGCCAGCAGTTTATGGACAGGGAGGATGAACACTGAAGCTTTCTTT.